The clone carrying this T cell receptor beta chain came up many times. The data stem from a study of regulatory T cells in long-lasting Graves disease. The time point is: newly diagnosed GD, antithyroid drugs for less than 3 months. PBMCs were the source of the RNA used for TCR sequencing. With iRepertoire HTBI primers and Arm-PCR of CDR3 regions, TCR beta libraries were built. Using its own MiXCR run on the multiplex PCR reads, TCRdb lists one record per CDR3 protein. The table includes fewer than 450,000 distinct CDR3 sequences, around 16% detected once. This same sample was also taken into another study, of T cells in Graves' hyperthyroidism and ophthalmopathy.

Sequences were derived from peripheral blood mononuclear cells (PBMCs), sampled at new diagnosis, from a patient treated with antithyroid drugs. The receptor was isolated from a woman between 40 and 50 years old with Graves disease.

DNA for the CDR3: TGTGCCAGCAGTGAAGAAAGACAGGGGCAAAATGAAAAACTGTTTTTT. Residues: CASSEERQGQNEKLFF. The chain uses TRBV2 and TRBJ1-4; 8 bases are shared with TRBD1. From germline, CDR1 is SNHLY and CDR2 FYNNEI. The CDR3 covers 16 residues. Losses at the gene ends were 1 base for V and 5 bases for J; bases not matched to a gene: 6.